One and the same sample provided the 23 T cell receptor beta chains below, sequenced in a study of molecular identifiers for immune sequencing clone quantification. From the PCR reads, TCRdb called clonotypes with MiXCR, one entry per CDR3 protein. The profile covers more than 70,000 distinct CDR3 sequences, with roughly 21% appearing a single time and 1% to 1.2% taken by the ten largest. Input material: naive CD8+ T cells from blood, with Jurkat cell RNA spiked in. Subset indicated: FACS-sorted CD8+CD4-CCR7+CD45RA+ naive T cells. Every receptor here comes from a human donor in good health. Some libraries in this study had Jurkat cell RNA spiked in.

This clonotype was counted only a few times. The V gene is TRBV7-9, the J gene TRBJ2-1; 9 bases agree with TRBD1. V dropped 5 bases and J dropped 7; count of bases not matched to a gene: 9. This CDR3 is 15 amino acids long. The V gene's germline CDR1 is SEHNR and CDR2 FQNEAQ (reference sequence). The CDR3 loop reads CASSPTQGAVNEQFF. For the CDR3, the DNA is TGTGCCAGCAGCCCCACACAGGGGGCGGTAAATGAGCAGTTCTTC.

About this clonotype: A much larger clone differs by one base, so this may be a read error. The chain employs TRBV6-5 and TRBJ2-7, with D possibly being TRBD2 (7 bases). Germline lookup yields CDR1 MNHEY and CDR2 SVGAGI. The CDR3 is made up of 15 amino acids. Trimming stripped 5 bases from V and 4 bases from J, with 18 bases between. CDR3 loop: CASSRGGELGYEQYF. The CDR3 DNA sequence: TGTGCCAGCAGTAGAGGGGGGGAGCTGGGGTACGAGCAGTACTTC.

This clonotype was detected ten times or more. This rearrangement joins TRBV4-2 to TRBJ1-1; D unclear. Germline CDR1 and CDR2: LGHNA and YNFKEQ. This CDR3 contains 16 residues. V dropped 2 bases and J dropped 1 base, with 14 bases sitting between them. The CDR3 loop reads CASSQPYWTENTEAFF. The DNA of the CDR3 is TGTGCCAGCAGCCAACCCTACTGGACTGAGAACACTGAAGCTTTCTTT.

This clonotype was detected ten times or more. The V gene is TRBV20-1, the J gene TRBJ2-1, with D maybe TRBD2 (5 bases). V dropped 3 bases and J dropped 0 bases, with 9 bases sitting between them. Germline CDR1 reads DFQATT; CDR2 reads SNEGSKA (reference sequence). The CDR3 extends over 14 amino acids. The CDR3 DNA reads TGCAGTGCTAGTGAGCGGAACTCCTACAATGAGCAGTTCTTC. It is translated as CSASERNSYNEQFF.

This clonotype was counted at least ten times. Compared with germline, one end of the junction differs, possibly owing to a read error. This sequence joins TRBV10-2 and TRBJ1-6, with 7 bases identical to TRBD1. CDR3 length equals 11 residues. Looked up from germline, CDR1 is WSHSY and CDR2 is SAAADI. Written as DNA, the CDR3 is TGCGCCAGTAGTGACAGGGACACCCTCCACTTT. Its protein is CASSDRDTLHF.

This clonotype was found many times. J is TRBJ2-3 and V is TRBV11-1; 7 bases match TRBD2. Germline-derived CDR1 and CDR2 are SGHAT and FQDESV (reference sequence). V was pared by 7 bases and J by 0 bases, with 13 bases of the junction left unmatched. The CDR3 sequence is 17 residues long. The CDR3 DNA follows: TGTGCCAGCAAACGCCAGCGGGATCCTATCAGCACAGATACGCAGTATTTT. Translation: CASKRQRDPISTDTQYF.

This clonotype came up many times. The V gene is TRBV29-1, the J gene TRBJ1-1; D is unresolved. Germline lookup yields CDR1 SQVTM and CDR2 ANQGSEA. V shed 4 bases and J shed 5 bases, with 5 bases lying between them. The CDR3 totals 10 residues. Written as DNA, the CDR3 is TGCAGCGTTGCTTGGACTGAAGCTTTCTTT. Amino acid sequence: CSVAWTEAFF.

This clonotype was counted between two and nine times. This chain links TRBV7-3 with TRBJ2-1; D perhaps matches TRBD1 (6 bases). Germline CDR1 is SGHTA and CDR2 is FQGTGA. This CDR3 contains 13 residues. V lost 5 bases to trimming and J lost 9 bases, with 14 bases between them. CDR3 sequence: CASSVFTGTEQFF. The CDR3 DNA reads as TGTGCCAGCAGCGTCTTCACAGGGACTGAGCAGTTCTTC.

In the case of this clonotype: A junction end diverges from the germline sequence, so it may reflect a read error. The chain combines TRBV6-5 with TRBJ2-3, with 7 nucleotides matching TRBD2. Germline V lookup: CDR1 MNHEY, CDR2 SVGAGI. This CDR3 spans 15 amino acids. CDR3 sequence (DNA): TGTGCCTCCCTAGCGGACTCCTATAGCACAGATGCGCAGTATTTT. Protein sequence: CASLADSYSTDAQYF.

This clonotype was seen repeatedly, ten times or more. The chain links TRBV20-1 to TRBJ2-3; TRBD2 aligns across 7 bases. The CDR3 covers 15 residues. Trimming at V came to 1 base and at J to 2 bases, leaving 6 bases not matched to a gene. Per the germline V gene, CDR1 is DFQATT and CDR2 is SNEGSKA (reference sequence). Written as DNA, the CDR3 is TGCAGTGCTAGAGTGTGGCGGGAGAACACAGATACGCAGTATTTT. Translated, it gives CSARVWRENTDTQYF.

The gene calls are TRBV19 and TRBJ2-1; 12 bases match TRBD2. In germline, CDR1 is LNHDA, CDR2 SQIVND (reference sequence). This CDR3 has 17 residues. Trimming took 6 bases from V and 0 from J; bases not matched to a gene: 6. The CDR3 DNA reads as TGTGCCAGTAGAACGACTAGCGGGAGCTTCTCCTACAATGAGCAGTTCTTC. Its translation: CASRTTSGSFSYNEQFF.

About this clonotype: Since the CDR3 does not end with the conserved phenylalanine or tryptophan, this likely comes from a read error. V and J are TRBV2 and TRBJ2-3; 9 nucleotides agree with TRBD2. CDR3 length: 14 amino acids. Trimming cost V 6 bases and J 4 bases; bases outside gene matches: 5. Germline V gene lookup returns CDR1 SNHLY and CDR2 FYNNEI. CDR3 coding DNA: TGTGCCAGCAGCGTAGCGGGAGTTCCAGATACGCAGTATCTT. This sequence encodes CASSVAGVPDTQYL.

This clonotype appeared a few times. This rearrangement joins TRBV9 to TRBJ2-7; the D is unclear. V was clipped by 0 bases and J by 0 bases, with 10 bases between them. Germline values: CDR1 SGDLS, CDR2 YYNGEE. The length of the CDR3 is 15 residues. The CDR3 is CASSVGDESSYEQYF. The DNA of the CDR3 is TGTGCCAGCAGCGTAGGAGACGAAAGCTCCTACGAGCAGTACTTC.

The table lists this clonotype with many counts. The CDR3 reads CASRTTGLHRADTQYF. The CDR3, as DNA: TGTGCCAGCAGAACGACGGGCTTACACAGGGCAGATACGCAGTATTTT. V and J are TRBV12-3 or TRBV12-4 and TRBJ2-3; D perhaps matches TRBD1 (6 bases). V dropped 6 bases and J dropped 4 bases, with 20 bases sitting between them. This CDR3 is built from 16 residues.

The CDR3: CASSIEASGVDEQFF. CDR3 nucleotide sequence: TGTGCCAGTAGTATAGAGGCTAGCGGAGTAGATGAGCAGTTCTTC. This chain joins TRBV19 and TRBJ2-1; 7 bases line up with TRBD2. The CDR3 has 15 amino acids. V shed 0 bases and J 8 bases; nucleotides not matched to a gene: 7. Germline V CDR1 and CDR2: LNHDA, SQIVND (reference sequence).

About this clonotype: This may stem from a read error, because a much larger clone lies one nucleotide away. This chain uses TRBV4-1 with TRBJ2-3; unclear D gene. This CDR3 comprises 12 residues. The V gene's germline CDR1 is MGHRA and CDR2 YSYEKL. Here the CDR3 reads CAGSQEANTQYF. In nucleotides, the CDR3 is TGCGCCGGCAGCCAAGAAGCGAATACGCAGTATTTT.

The CDR3 DNA reads as TGTGCCAGCAGCAAAGCTGCGACTAGCGGGAGTCTTTCCGAGCAGTACTTC. Translating it yields CASSKAATSGSLSEQYF. This chain uses TRBV21-1 with TRBJ2-7; no check of the table's D call, TRBD2, against the DNA was made. TRBV21-1 is recorded as a pseudogene. The CDR3 loop spans 17 amino acids.

This clonotype was seen a few times. The chain combines TRBV5-4 with TRBJ1-1, with D hard to call. The CDR3 spans 12 residues. Per germline, CDR1 SGHNT and CDR2 YYREEE (reference sequence). V dropped 2 bases and J dropped 6 bases, with 8 bases sitting between them. Here the CDR3 reads CASSFGAAEAFF. The CDR3 nucleotides read TGTGCCAGCAGCTTCGGAGCGGCTGAAGCTTTCTTT.

This clonotype has a handful of counts. This rearrangement joins TRBV20-1 to TRBJ2-7; 10 positions match TRBD2. Germline loops: CDR1 DFQATT, CDR2 SNEGSKA (reference sequence). The CDR3 runs 14 residues. V dropped 5 bases and J dropped 0; count of bases not matched to a gene: 4. CDR3 sequence (DNA): TGCAGTGCTCTAGGGACTAGCGTCTCCTACGAGCAGTACTTC. It encodes CSALGTSVSYEQYF.

This chain links TRBV28 with TRBJ2-3; D is uncertain. Germline V gene lookup returns CDR1 MDHEN and CDR2 SYDVKM. CDR3 length: 13 residues. V was trimmed by 4 bases and J by 2 bases, leaving 7 bases between them. The CDR3: CASSSIFTDTQYF. CDR3 coding DNA: TGTGCCAGCAGTTCCATTTTCACAGATACGCAGTATTTT.

V and J are TRBV19 and TRBJ2-5, with D perhaps matching TRBD1 (6 bases). Per germline, CDR1 LNHDA and CDR2 SQIVND (reference sequence). This CDR3 has 12 residues. Trimming took 4 bases from V and 3 from J, leaving 6 bases between them. Here the CDR3 reads CASSTGEETQYF. For the CDR3, the DNA is TGTGCCAGTAGTACAGGGGAAGAGACCCAGTACTTC.

V and J are TRBV9 and TRBJ2-2; D is undetermined. Germline loops: CDR1 SGDLS, CDR2 YYNGEE. The V and J ends lost 1 base and 4 bases respectively, with 8 bases between them. This CDR3 is 14 amino acids long. The DNA of the CDR3 is TGTGCCAGCAGCGTATGGGGTTCCACCGGGGAGCTGTTTTTT. It yields the protein CASSVWGSTGELFF.

This chain joins TRBV20-1 and TRBJ1-1; 7 nucleotides align to TRBD1. This CDR3 spans 11 amino acids. Germline V gene lookup returns CDR1 DFQATT and CDR2 SNEGSKA (reference sequence). In DNA, the CDR3 is TGCGGGACAGAATTGAACACTGAAGCTTTCTTT. Amino acids: CGTELNTEAFF.